Detailed here is one TCR beta chain. Its antigen is not known. Trimming removed 1 base at V and 3 bases at J, with 6 bases between. This CDR3 region has 14 residues. Germline loops: CDR1 SEHNR, CDR2 FQNEAQ (reference sequence). The data derive from a study of vaccination effects on CD4 cells after COVID-19. Study-wide background: Post-vaccine draws lagged the second dose by a median of 72 days.

Upon completion of under eleven days in culture, CD4+ T cells were isolated. All study participants received two doses of BNT162b2 or mRNA-1273 vaccine. Half the medium was replaced with IL-2 medium on days 3 and 7. The repertoire was sequenced with immunoSEQ multiplex PCR; TCRdb's copy has only in-frame clones and lacks some. Of fewer than 85,000 clones in the sample, around 74% were seen once. This clonotype originated in a human donor who received a COVID-19 vaccine. The V gene is TRBV7-9, the J gene TRBJ1-4; a weak D match, TRBD1 (5 bases). Sample: CD4+ T cells from PBMCs cultured without peptide, taken after COVID-19 vaccination. The CDR3 nucleotides are TGTGCCAGCAGCTTAGGACAGCCTAATGAAAAACTGTTTTTT. Translated: CASSLGQPNEKLFF.